A selection of T cell receptor beta chains follows, all from one sample in a study of T cell responses to AZD1222 COVID-19 vaccine. The assay was immunoSEQ multiplex PCR, and TCRdb's table has in-frame clones only and misses some. Of roughly 98,000 clones listed, approximately 84% are singletons. This sample comprised peripheral blood, obtained 28 days after the second AZD1222 dose. The source is an adult who received the AZD1222 COVID-19 vaccine. Each CDR3 is given with its conserved first and last residue. A D gene is named only where the DNA matches it firmly. Clone size is given for some rows only: seen once, a few or many times, or a class if the clone is expanded.

CDR3 protein	CDR3 DNA	J gene	clone size	D gene	V gene
CAISGGGTDTQYF	TGTGCCATCAGTGGGGGGGGCACAGATACGCAGTATTTT	TRBJ2-3	NA	NA	TRBV10-3
CASSLAPPGVGANVLTF	TGTGCCAGCAGCTTAGCCCCACCCGGGGTTGGGGCCAACGTCCTGACTTTC	TRBJ2-6	NA	NA	TRBV7-2
CATSEGTGPQETQYF	TGTGCCACCAGTGAGGGGACAGGACCCCAAGAGACCCAGTACTTC	TRBJ2-5	NA	TRBD1	TRBV24-1
CASSLGVWGYEQYF	TGTGCCAGCAGCCTCGGTGTGTGGGGCTACGAGCAGTACTTC	TRBJ2-7	NA	NA	TRBV14
CASSPTSGTDEQFF	TGCGCCAGCAGCCCGACTAGCGGGACGGATGAGCAGTTCTTC	TRBJ2-1	few	TRBD2	TRBV4-3
CASRGLASDTQYF	TGTGCCAGCAGGGGACTAGCTTCTGATACGCAGTATTTT	TRBJ2-3	once	TRBD2	TRBV6-5
CASTALAGGYNEQFF	TGTGCCAGTACCGCCCTCGCGGGGGGATACAATGAGCAGTTCTTC	TRBJ2-1	NA	TRBD2	TRBV19
CASSLRQLAKNIQYF	TGTGCCAGCAGCTTAAGACAGCTAGCCAAAAACATTCAGTACTTC	TRBJ2-4	few	NA	TRBV5-6
CASTIDGSSYNEQFF	TGTGCCAGCACCATTGACGGCAGCTCCTACAATGAGCAGTTCTTC	TRBJ2-1	NA	NA	TRBV9
CSASNWDRGPVPWQWF	TGCAGTGCTAGTAACTGGGACAGAGGACCCGTTCCCTGGCAGTGGTTC	TRBJ2-7	once	TRBD1	TRBV20-1
CASSPINRGSYEQYF	TGCGCCAGCAGCCCGATCAACCGGGGCTCCTACGAGCAGTACTTC	TRBJ2-7	NA	NA	TRBV5-1
CATKRDPQEETQYF	TGTGCCACCAAACGGGACCCCCAGGAGGAGACCCAGTACTTC	TRBJ2-5	NA	NA	TRBV7-2
CASSPGFNEKLFF	TGTGCCAGCAGCCCCGGGTTTAATGAAAAACTGTTTTTT	TRBJ1-4	NA	NA	TRBV7-9
CASSVQGYTEAFF	TGTGCCAGCAGCGTCCAGGGTTACACTGAAGCTTTCTTT	TRBJ1-1	NA	NA	TRBV7-3
CASSLEGPATDTQYF	TGCGCCAGCAGCTTGGAAGGGCCGGCCACAGATACGCAGTATTTT	TRBJ2-3	NA	NA	TRBV5-1
CASSLMPRTGIGRAFF	TGTGCCAGCAGCTTAATGCCTCGGACAGGGATTGGGAGAGCTTTCTTT	TRBJ1-1	NA	TRBD1	TRBV14
CASSQERGDNSPLHF	TGCGCCAGCAGCCAAGAGCGGGGGGATAATTCACCCCTCCACTTT	TRBJ1-6	NA	NA	TRBV4-1
CASSLLRGNYGYTF	TGCGCCAGCAGCTTACTCAGGGGCAACTATGGCTACACCTTC	TRBJ1-2	NA	NA	TRBV5-1